This T cell receptor beta chain was identified during a study of beta chain features in type 1 diabetes. Study-level points and caveats: Type 1 diabetes patients showed a moderate but significant shortening of TCRB CDR3s in all four CD4+ subsets. Type 1 diabetes patients had fewer VDJ junction insertions and more deletions.

Expressed TCRB transcripts were sequenced, since all the RNA that had been isolated was reverse transcribed. Sequenced by immunoSEQ multiplex PCR; TCRdb stores in-frame clones only, minus some. This table holds 150,000 to 170,000 clones, 9% to 12% found once. In regard to this clone: Antigen specificity is unknown.

V trimming: 6 bases; J trimming: 7 bases; junction bases outside the gene matches: 15. This CDR3 comprises 14 residues. Germline V gene lookup returns CDR1 SQVTM and CDR2 ANQGSEA. The rearrangement joins TRBV29-1 to TRBJ2-7; TRBD2 aligns across 7 bases. Sequencing was done on a sample of central memory CD4+ T cells from blood. The TCR sequence derives from a man aged 30 to 39 with type 1 diabetes. CDR3 loop: CSVRLALSPREQYF. The CDR3 region has the DNA TGCAGCGTGCGACTAGCCCTATCTCCTAGGGAGCAGTACTTC.